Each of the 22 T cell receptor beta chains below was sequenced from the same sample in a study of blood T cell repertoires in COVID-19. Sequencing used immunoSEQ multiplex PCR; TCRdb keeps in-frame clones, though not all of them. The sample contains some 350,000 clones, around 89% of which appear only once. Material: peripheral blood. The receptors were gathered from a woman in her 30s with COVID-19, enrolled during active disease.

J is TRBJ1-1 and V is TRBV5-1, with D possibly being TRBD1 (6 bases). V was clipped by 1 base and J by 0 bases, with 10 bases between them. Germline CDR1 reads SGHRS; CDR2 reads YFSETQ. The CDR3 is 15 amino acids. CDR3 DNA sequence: TGCGCCAGCAGCTTGATGACAGGCATGAACACTGAAGCTTTCTTT. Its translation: CASSLMTGMNTEAFF.

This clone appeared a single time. This CDR3 reads CASTPGLAGEGETQYF. CDR3 DNA sequence: TGTGCCAGCACCCCTGGACTAGCGGGGGAGGGAGAGACCCAGTACTTC. The rearrangement joins TRBV3-1 (or the pseudogene TRBV3-2) to TRBJ2-5, with 13 bases matching TRBD2. The CDR3 totals 16 residues. Looked up from germline, CDR1 is LGHDT and CDR2 is YNNKEL (reference sequence). Trimming cost V 7 bases and J 4 bases; bases outside gene matches: 9.

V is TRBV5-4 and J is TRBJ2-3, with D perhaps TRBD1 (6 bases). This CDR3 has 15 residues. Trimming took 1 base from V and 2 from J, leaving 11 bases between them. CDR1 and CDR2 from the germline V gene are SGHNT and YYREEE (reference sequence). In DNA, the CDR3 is TGTGCCAGCAGCTTGCAGGGGCCTAACACAGATACGCAGTATTTT. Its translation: CASSLQGPNTDTQYF.

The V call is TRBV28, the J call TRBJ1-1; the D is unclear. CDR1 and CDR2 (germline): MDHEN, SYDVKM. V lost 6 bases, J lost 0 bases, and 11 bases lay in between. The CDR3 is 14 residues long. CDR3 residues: CASSPPYMNTEAFF. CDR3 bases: TGTGCCAGCAGCCCCCCATACATGAACACTGAAGCTTTCTTT. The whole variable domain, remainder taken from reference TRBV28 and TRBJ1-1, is DVKVTQSSRYLVKRTGEKVFLECVQDMDHENMFWYRQDPGLGLRLIYFSYDVKMKEKGDIPEGYSVSREKKERFSLILESASTNQTSMYLCASSPPYMNTEAFFGQGTRLTVV.

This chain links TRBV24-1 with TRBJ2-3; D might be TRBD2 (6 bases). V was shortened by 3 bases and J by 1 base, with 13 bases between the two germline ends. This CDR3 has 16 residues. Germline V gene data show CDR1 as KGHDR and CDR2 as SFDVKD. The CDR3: CATSDPAGGGTDTQYF. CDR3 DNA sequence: TGTGCCACCAGTGATCCAGCGGGCGGGGGCACAGATACGCAGTATTTT.

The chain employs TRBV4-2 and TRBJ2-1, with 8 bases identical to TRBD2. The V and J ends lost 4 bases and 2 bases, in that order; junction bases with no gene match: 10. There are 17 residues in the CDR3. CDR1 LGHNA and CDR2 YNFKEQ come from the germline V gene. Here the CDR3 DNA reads TGTGCCAGCAGCCCAAAAGCACTAGCGGCCCCCTACAATGAGCAGTTCTTC. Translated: CASSPKALAAPYNEQFF.

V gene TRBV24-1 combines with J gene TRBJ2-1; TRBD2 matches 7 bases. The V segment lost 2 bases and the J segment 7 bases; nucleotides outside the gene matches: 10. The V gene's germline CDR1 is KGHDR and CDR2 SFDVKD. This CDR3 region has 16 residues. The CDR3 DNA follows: TGTGCCACCAGTGATTCAAAAGGGTTGCGGGGGAATGAGCAGTTCTTC. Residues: CATSDSKGLRGNEQFF.

CDR3 DNA sequence: TGTGCCAGCAGTTACCGGGACAGGAAAGAGACCCAGTACTTC. Its protein is CASSYRDRKETQYF. The chain links TRBV6-5 to TRBJ2-5; 8 nucleotides agree with TRBD1. The CDR3 is made up of 14 amino acids. V gave up 2 bases and J gave up 3 bases; unmatched junction bases: 2. Germline V gives CDR1 MNHEY, CDR2 SVGAGI.

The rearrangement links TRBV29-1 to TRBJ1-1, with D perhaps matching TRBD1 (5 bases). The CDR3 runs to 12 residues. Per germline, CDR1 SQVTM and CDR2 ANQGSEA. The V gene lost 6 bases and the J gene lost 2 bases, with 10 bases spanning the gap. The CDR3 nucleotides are TGCAGCGTACGCAGGGTTAACACTGAAGCTTTCTTT. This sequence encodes CSVRRVNTEAFF.

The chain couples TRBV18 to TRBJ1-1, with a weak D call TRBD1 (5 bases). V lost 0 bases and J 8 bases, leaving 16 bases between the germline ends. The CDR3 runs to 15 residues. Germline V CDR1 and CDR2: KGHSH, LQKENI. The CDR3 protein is CASSPPGQSWREAFF. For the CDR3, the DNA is TGTGCCAGCTCACCACCGGGGCAGTCCTGGAGAGAAGCTTTCTTT.

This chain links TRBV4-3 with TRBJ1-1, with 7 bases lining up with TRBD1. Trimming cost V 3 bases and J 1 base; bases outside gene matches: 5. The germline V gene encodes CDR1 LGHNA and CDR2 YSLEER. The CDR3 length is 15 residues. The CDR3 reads CASSHSRTGNTEAFF. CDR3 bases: TGCGCCAGCAGCCACTCCAGGACAGGGAACACTGAAGCTTTCTTT.

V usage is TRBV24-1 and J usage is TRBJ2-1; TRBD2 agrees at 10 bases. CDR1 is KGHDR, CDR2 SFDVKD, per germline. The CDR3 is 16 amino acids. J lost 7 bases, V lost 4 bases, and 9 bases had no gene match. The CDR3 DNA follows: TGTGCCACCAGTGAGTCGACTAGCGGGTTACGTAATGAGCAGTTCTTC. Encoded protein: CATSESTSGLRNEQFF.

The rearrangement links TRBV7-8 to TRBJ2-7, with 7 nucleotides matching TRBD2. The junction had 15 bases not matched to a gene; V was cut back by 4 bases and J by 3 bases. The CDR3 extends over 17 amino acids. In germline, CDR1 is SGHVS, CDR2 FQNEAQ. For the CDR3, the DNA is TGTGCCAGCAGCTCCATGGGCAGCGGGACGATCCTCTACGAGCAGTACGTC. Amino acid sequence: CASSSMGSGTILYEQYV.

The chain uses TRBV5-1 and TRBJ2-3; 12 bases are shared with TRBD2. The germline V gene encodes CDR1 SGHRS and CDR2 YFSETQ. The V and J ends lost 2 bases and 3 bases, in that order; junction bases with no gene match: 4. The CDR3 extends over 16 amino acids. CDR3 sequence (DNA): TGCGCCAGCAGCTTCATCCTAGCGGGGGGGACAGATACGCAGTATTTT. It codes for CASSFILAGGTDTQYF.

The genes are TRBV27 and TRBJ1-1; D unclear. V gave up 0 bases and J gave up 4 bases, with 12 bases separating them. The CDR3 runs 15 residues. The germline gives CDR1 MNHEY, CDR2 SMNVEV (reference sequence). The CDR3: CASSLSGRPGTEAFF. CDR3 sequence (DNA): TGTGCCAGCAGTTTATCGGGCAGACCCGGCACTGAAGCTTTCTTT.

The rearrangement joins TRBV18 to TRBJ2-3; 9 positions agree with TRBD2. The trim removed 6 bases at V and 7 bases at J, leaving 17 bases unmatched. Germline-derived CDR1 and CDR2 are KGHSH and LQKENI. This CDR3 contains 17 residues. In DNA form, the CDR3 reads TGTGCCAGCTCCCAACAGGCTAGCGGGACTAAGACGAATACGCAGTATTTT. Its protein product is CASSQQASGTKTNTQYF.

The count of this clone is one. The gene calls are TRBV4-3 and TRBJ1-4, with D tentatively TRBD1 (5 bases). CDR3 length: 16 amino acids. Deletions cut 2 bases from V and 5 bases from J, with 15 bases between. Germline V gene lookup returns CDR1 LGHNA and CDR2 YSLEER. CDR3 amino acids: CASSQQPDILNEKLFF. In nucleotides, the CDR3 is TGCGCCAGCAGCCAACAGCCGGACATTTTAAATGAAAAACTGTTTTTT.

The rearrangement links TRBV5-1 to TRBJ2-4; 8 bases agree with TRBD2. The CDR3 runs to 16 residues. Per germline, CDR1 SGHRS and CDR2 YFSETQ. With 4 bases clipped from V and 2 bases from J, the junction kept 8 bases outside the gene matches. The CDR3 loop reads CASSPAGGATKNIQYF. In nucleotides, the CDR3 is TGCGCCAGCAGCCCGGCGGGGGGCGCGACCAAAAACATTCAGTACTTC.

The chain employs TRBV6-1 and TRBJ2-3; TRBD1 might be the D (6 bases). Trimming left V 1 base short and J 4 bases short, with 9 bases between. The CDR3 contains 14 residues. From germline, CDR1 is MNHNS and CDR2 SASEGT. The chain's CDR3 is CASSEGTGSDTQYF. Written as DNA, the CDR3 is TGTGCCAGCAGTGAAGGTACAGGGTCAGATACGCAGTATTTT.

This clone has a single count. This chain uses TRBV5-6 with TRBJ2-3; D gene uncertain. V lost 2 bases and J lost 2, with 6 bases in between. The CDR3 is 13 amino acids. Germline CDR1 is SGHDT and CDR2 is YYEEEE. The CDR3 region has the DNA TGTGCCAGCAGCTTAGCTATCACAGATACGCAGTATTTT. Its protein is CASSLAITDTQYF.

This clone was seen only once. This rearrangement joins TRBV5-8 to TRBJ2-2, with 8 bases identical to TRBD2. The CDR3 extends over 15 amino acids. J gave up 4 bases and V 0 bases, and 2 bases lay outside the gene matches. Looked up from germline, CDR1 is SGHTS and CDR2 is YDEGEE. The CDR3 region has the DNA TGTGCCAGCAGCTTGGGCCTAGCGGGCACCGGGGAGCTGTTTTTT. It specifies CASSLGLAGTGELFF.

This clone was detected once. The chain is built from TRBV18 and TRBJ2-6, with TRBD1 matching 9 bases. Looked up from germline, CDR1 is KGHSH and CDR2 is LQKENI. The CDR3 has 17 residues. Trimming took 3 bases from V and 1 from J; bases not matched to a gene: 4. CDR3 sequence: CASSPDRGLSGANVLTF. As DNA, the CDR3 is TGTGCCAGCTCACCGGACAGGGGCCTTTCTGGGGCCAACGTCCTGACTTTC.